These 14 T cell receptor beta chains were sequenced from one sample in a study of beta chain features in type 1 diabetes. General study results and limits: Within each of all four CD4+ subsets, Type 1 diabetes patients had TCRB CDR3s that were moderately but significantly shorter.

These receptors have no identified antigens. Expressed TCRB transcripts were sequenced because the isolated RNA had all been reverse transcribed beforehand. Some clones are missing from TCRdb's copy, which holds only in-frame ones; the method was immunoSEQ multiplex PCR. This table has some 290,000 clones, roughly an eighth appearing once. Sequences were obtained from naive CD4+ T cells from blood. The receptors were sampled from a man in his thirties or forties with type 1 diabetes.

This chain links TRBV2 with TRBJ1-1; D is possibly TRBD1 (5 bases). CDR1 and CDR2 from the germline V gene are SNHLY and FYNNEI. V lost 4 bases to trimming and J lost 4 bases, with 13 bases between them. There are 14 residues in the CDR3. CDR3 loop: CASSVGGGVTEAFF. CDR3 bases: TGTGCCAGCAGTGTGGGTGGGGGGGTCACTGAAGCTTTCTTT.

In this sample, this clone turned up a few times. This chain uses TRBV29-1 with TRBJ1-1; D is possibly TRBD1 (5 bases). V lost 7 bases, J lost 1 base, and 10 bases lay in between. The CDR3 is 12 amino acids. Germline V gene sequence: CDR1 SQVTM, CDR2 ANQGSEA. The CDR3 loop reads CSGGHTNTEAFF. The DNA for the CDR3 is TGCAGCGGTGGACATACGAACACTGAAGCTTTCTTT.

The gene calls are TRBV18 and TRBJ2-7; TRBD2 aligns across 9 bases. The V gene's germline CDR1 is KGHSH and CDR2 LQKENI. After removal of 4 bases from V and 4 bases from J, the junction contained 5 bases not matched to a gene. The CDR3 is 14 residues long. CDR3: CASSLSGSLYEQYF. The DNA for the CDR3 is TGTGCCAGCTCACTTAGCGGGAGTTTGTACGAGCAGTACTTC.

The chain couples TRBV19 to TRBJ2-1; TRBD1 agrees at 11 bases. The CDR3 is 15 amino acids. Germline CDR1 is LNHDA and CDR2 is SQIVND (reference sequence). The junction had 12 bases not matched to a gene; V was cut back by 7 bases and J by 10 bases. In DNA form, the CDR3 reads TGTGCCAGTATCCCCCAGGACAGGGGGCGAAACGAGCAGTTCTTC. Protein product: CASIPQDRGRNEQFF.

The chain carries TRBV2 and TRBJ2-7; tentative D call: TRBD2 (6 bases). This CDR3 spans 12 amino acids. V lost 10 bases and J lost 4, with 14 bases in between. Germline lookup yields CDR1 SNHLY and CDR2 FYNNEI. CDR3 DNA: TGTGCCACAGGGTCTAGCGAGTACGAGCAGTACTTC. Translating gives CATGSSEYEQYF.

In the case of this clone: Relative to the germline gene, one junction end is altered; a read error may explain this. The CDR3 DNA is TGTGCCAGCAGTTTATGGCCGAACGCTGAAGCTTTCTTT. Translating it yields CASSLWPNAEAFF. J is TRBJ1-1 and V is TRBV27; D is unresolved. The CDR3 runs 13 residues. The V gene's germline CDR1 is MNHEY and CDR2 SMNVEV (reference sequence).

The chain uses TRBV18 and TRBJ1-1, with 7 bases matching TRBD1. The CDR3 spans 16 residues. V shed 5 bases and J 0 bases; nucleotides not matched to a gene: 9. Germline assignment: CDR1 KGHSH and CDR2 LQKENI. CDR3 sequence: CASSIRQGGLNTEAFF. The CDR3 coding sequence is TGTGCCAGCTCAATTCGACAGGGAGGCTTGAACACTGAAGCTTTCTTT.

This clone occurred a few times. The CDR3 loop reads CASSPLGLQSYNEQFF. The DNA of the CDR3 is TGTGCCAGCTCACCTCTGGGCCTGCAGTCCTACAATGAGCAGTTCTTC. The chain uses TRBV18 and TRBJ2-1, with unresolved D. V lost 3 bases and J 1 base, leaving 13 bases between the germline ends. This CDR3 is built from 16 residues. Germline values: CDR1 KGHSH, CDR2 LQKENI.

In this sample, this clone turned up a few times. The rearrangement joins TRBV5-4 to TRBJ1-1; D is unclear. CDR1 SGHNT and CDR2 YYREEE come from the germline V gene (reference sequence). The CDR3 has 15 amino acids. V lost 2 bases, J lost 1 base, and 12 bases lay in between. CDR3 loop: CASSLDNLRNTEAFF. The CDR3 DNA is TGTGCCAGCAGCTTAGATAACTTGAGGAACACTGAAGCTTTCTTT.

This rearrangement joins TRBV7-6 to TRBJ2-7, with 9 bases lining up with TRBD1. The CDR3 covers 16 residues. The junction had 10 bases not matched to a gene; V was cut back by 3 bases and J by 4 bases. Germline lookup yields CDR1 SGHVS and CDR2 FNYEAQ. The CDR3 here is CASSLVPGQGQYEQYF. As DNA, the CDR3 is TGTGCCAGCAGCTTGGTACCAGGACAGGGGCAATACGAGCAGTACTTC.

V usage is TRBV7-3 and J usage is TRBJ2-1, with TRBD2 identical over 8 bases. This CDR3 contains 16 residues. The V and J ends lost 5 bases and 4 bases, in that order; junction bases with no gene match: 10. From germline, CDR1 is SGHTA and CDR2 FQGTGA. In DNA, the CDR3 is TGTGCCAGCAGCCCCCGCCCGAGCGGGAGTTACAATGAGCAGTTCTTC. It translates to CASSPRPSGSYNEQFF.

This clone was counted a single time. CDR3 DNA sequence: TGTGCCAGCAGTCCTATGGACAGGGACCGCGGCTACACCTTC. Amino acids: CASSPMDRDRGYTF. This chain links TRBV6-5 with TRBJ1-2; 8 bases are a match to TRBD1. V lost 5 bases and J lost 8; bases outside the gene matches: 10. This CDR3 contains 14 residues. In germline, CDR1 is MNHEY, CDR2 SVGAGI.

This clone was seen only a few times. In DNA form, the CDR3 reads TGCAGCGGGCGGCTAGCGGGAGGGATAAGTGAGCAGTTCTTC. It translates to CSGRLAGGISEQFF. The chain joins TRBV29-1 to TRBJ2-1, with 12 bases lining up with TRBD2. In germline, CDR1 is SQVTM, CDR2 ANQGSEA. V trimming: 7 bases; J trimming: 9 bases; junction bases outside the gene matches: 10. The CDR3 spans 14 residues.

The chain combines TRBV27 with TRBJ2-7; maybe TRBD1 (6 bases). Germline CDR1 and CDR2: MNHEY and SMNVEV (reference sequence). This CDR3 contains 15 residues. The germline V and J ends were trimmed by 6 bases and 2 bases, with 17 bases remaining between them. In nucleotides, the CDR3 is TGTGCCAGCAGCATTCGCTCTGGGGGCCCCTACGAGCAGTACTTC. This gives the protein CASSIRSGGPYEQYF.